This T cell receptor beta chain comes out of a study of T cells in Graves' hyperthyroidism and ophthalmopathy. The study based diagnoses on clinical symptoms, serum thyroxine and TRAb, thyroid ultrasound and orbital computed tomography. A note on this clonotype: Antigen: not known.

Study-level findings and limits: Blood samples included most of the expanded thyroid clonotypes exceeding 0.001.

The TCR beta CDR3 regions underwent amplification using RNA transcripts as the source. HTBI primers were the set used in a first-round RT-PCR of the TCR CDR3. TCRdb ran MiXCR on the multiplex PCR reads and lists one entry per CDR3 protein. The table lists under 350,000 distinct CDR3 sequences, over 15% of them singletons. V dropped 0 bases and J dropped 5; count of bases not matched to a gene: 10. This CDR3 region has 16 residues. Per germline, CDR1 SGDLS and CDR2 YYNGEE. Sequencing used blood. V usage is TRBV9 and J usage is TRBJ2-7; TRBD2 aligns across 8 bases. The clonotype comes from a woman aged 55 to 70 with Graves' ophthalmopathy. CDR3 DNA: TGTGCCAGCAGCGTAGATATCGGGAGGGAGGGGCACGAGCAGTACTTC. Its translation: CASSVDIGREGHEQYF. Full variable domain (missing parts from reference TRBV9 and TRBJ2-7): DSGVTQTPKHLITATGQRVTLRCSPRSGDLSVYWYQQSLDQGLQFLIQYYNGEERAKGNILERFSAQQFPDLHSELNLSSLELGDSALYFCASSVDIGREGHEQYFGPGTRLTVT.